This T cell receptor (beta chain) derives from a study of response to subunit inactivated influenza vaccine. TCRdb used MiXCR to reprocess the RT-PCR reads, holding one entry per CDR3 protein. The repertoire holds 150,000 to 200,000 distinct CDR3 sequences, with approximately 12% as singletons. The CDR3 is 13 residues long. The germline V gene encodes CDR1 MNHEY and CDR2 SVGAGI. Trimming pared 0 bases from V and 4 bases from J, leaving 6 bases between. This sample was also put to use in a study of T cells expressing NK-cell markers. This second study notes: The TCR beta cDNA came from 5'RACE template switching with UMIs. Sequencing of TCR beta repertoires drew on sorted CD3+CD56+NKG2C+, CD3+CD56+NKG2C- and CD3+CD56-NKG2C+ T cells.

The V gene is TRBV6-5, the J gene TRBJ1-2; the D is unclear. The sequenced sample was CD8+ T cells sorted from PBMCs, obtained approximately 12 days after vaccination. This receptor was identified in a man aged 45 to 65 who received an inactivated influenza vaccine. The CDR3 protein is CASSYSKTYGYTF. In DNA, the CDR3 is TGTGCCAGCAGTTACTCCAAAACCTATGGCTACACCTTC.